This TCR beta chain was retrieved from a study of T-cell reconstitution after alpha-beta-depleted transplantation in children. Whole-study results and caveats: Newly made T cells mostly supplied T-cell counts and diversity one year after transplant.

The junction had 4 bases not matched to a gene; V was cut back by 0 bases and J by 4 bases. Germline CDR1 and CDR2: LGHNA and YSLEER. The CDR3 has 16 residues. Preparation of the TCRbeta library was carried out with unique molecular identifiers. One entry per CDR3 protein results from TCRdb running MiXCR on the PCR reads. Here the sample spans approximately 500,000 distinct CDR3 sequences, about 10% being singletons. This clonotype was counted many times. Antigen: not known. The sample here was PBMCs, taken before TCRalphabeta/CD19-depleted stem cell transplant. The sequence derives from a child aged 2-15 years with inherited bone marrow failure, due to receive a stem cell transplant. This chain joins TRBV4-3 and TRBJ2-5, with 11 nucleotides matching TRBD2. The CDR3 loop reads CASSQDRGTSGETQYF. The CDR3 nucleotides read TGCGCCAGCAGCCAAGATCGGGGGACTAGCGGAGAGACCCAGTACTTC.